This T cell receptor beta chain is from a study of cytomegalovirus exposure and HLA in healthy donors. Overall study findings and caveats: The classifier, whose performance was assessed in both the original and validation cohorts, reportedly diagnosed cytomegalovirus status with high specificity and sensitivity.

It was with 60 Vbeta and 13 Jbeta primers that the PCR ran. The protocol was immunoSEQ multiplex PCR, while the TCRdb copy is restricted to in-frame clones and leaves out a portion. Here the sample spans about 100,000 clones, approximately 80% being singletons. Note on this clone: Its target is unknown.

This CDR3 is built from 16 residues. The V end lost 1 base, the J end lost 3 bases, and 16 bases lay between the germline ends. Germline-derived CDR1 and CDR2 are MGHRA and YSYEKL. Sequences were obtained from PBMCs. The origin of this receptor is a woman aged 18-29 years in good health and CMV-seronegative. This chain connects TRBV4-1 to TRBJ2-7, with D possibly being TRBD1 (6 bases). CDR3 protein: CASSQVGGTPYYEQYF. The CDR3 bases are TGCGCCAGCAGCCAAGTCGGTGGGACACCTTACTACGAGCAGTACTTC.